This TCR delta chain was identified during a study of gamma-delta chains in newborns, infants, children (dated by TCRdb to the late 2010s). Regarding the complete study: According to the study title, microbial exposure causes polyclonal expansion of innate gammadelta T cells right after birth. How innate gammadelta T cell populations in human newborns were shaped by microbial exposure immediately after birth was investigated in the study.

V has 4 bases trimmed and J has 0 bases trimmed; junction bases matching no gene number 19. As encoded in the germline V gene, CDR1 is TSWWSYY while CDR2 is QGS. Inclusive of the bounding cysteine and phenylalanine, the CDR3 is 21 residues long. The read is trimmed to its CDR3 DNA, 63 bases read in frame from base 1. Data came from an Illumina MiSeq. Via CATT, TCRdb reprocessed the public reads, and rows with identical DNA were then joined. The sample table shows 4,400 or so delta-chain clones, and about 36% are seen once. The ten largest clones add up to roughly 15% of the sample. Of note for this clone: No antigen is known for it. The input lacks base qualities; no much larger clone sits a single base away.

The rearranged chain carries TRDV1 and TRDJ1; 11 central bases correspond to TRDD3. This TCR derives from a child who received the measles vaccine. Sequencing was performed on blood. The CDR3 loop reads CALGASGYWGITGVYTDKLIF. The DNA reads TGTGCTCTTGGGGCTAGTGGGTACTGGGGGATAACGGGGGTTTACACCGATAAACTCATCTTT.